This T cell receptor beta chain derives from a study of T cell responses to AZD1222 COVID-19 vaccine. CDR3 length: 17 residues. Germline-derived CDR1 and CDR2 are SNHLY and FYNNEI. Germline trimming cut 6 bases from V and 5 bases from J; bases unmatched to any gene: 15. TCRdb's copy holds only in-frame clones and misses some; the assay was immunoSEQ multiplex PCR. The table includes about 200,000 clones, around 93% detected once. This clone turned up a few times. This TCR was sampled from an adult who received the AZD1222 COVID-19 vaccine. The chain has TRBV2 and TRBJ2-2, with 7 bases matching TRBD2. The sequences come from peripheral blood, collected 28 days after the second AZD1222 dose. The CDR3 DNA is TGTGCCAGCAGAAAAGGGTTCGGACTAGGGGTTACCGGGGAGCTGTTTTTT. Translated, it gives CASRKGFGLGVTGELFF.